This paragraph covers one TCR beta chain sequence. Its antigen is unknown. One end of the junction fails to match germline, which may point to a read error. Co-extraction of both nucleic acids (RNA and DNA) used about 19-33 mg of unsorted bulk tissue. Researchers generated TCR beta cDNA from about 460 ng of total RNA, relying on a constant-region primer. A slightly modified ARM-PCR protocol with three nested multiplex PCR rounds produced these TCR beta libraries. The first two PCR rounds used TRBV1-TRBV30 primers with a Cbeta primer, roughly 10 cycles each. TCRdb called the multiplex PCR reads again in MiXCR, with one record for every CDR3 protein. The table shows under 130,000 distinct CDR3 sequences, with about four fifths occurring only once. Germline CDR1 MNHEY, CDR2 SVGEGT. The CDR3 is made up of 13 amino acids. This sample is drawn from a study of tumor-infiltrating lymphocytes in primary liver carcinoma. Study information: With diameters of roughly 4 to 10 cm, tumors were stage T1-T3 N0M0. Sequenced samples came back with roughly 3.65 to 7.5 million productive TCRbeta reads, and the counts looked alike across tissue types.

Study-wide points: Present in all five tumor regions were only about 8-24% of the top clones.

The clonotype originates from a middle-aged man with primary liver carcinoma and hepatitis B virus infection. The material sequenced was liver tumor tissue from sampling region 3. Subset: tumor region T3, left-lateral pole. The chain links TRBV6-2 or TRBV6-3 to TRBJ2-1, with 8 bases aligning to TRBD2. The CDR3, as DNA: TGTGCCTGCAGCCGACTAGCGACTAATGAGCAGTTCTTC. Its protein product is CACSRLATNEQFF.